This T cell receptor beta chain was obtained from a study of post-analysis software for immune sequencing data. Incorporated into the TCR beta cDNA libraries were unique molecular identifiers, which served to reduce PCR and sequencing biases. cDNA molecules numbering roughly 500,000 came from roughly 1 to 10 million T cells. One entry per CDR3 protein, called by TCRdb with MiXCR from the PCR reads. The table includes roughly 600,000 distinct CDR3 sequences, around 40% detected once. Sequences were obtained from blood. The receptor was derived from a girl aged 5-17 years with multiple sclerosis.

The CDR3 sequence: CASSLVGFGYNEQFF. As DNA, the CDR3 is TGTGCCAGCAGCTTAGTGGGTTTCGGCTACAATGAGCAGTTCTTC. V gene TRBV7-8 combines with J gene TRBJ2-1; D is unclear. The CDR3 consists of 15 residues. The V gene lost 1 base and the J gene lost 3 bases, with 10 bases spanning the gap. Germline V gene data show CDR1 as SGHVS and CDR2 as FQNEAQ. Full variable domain (outside the CDR3, taken from reference TRBV7-8 and TRBJ2-1): GAGVSQSPRYKVAKRGQDVALRCDPISGHVSLFWYQQALGQGPEFLTYFQNEAQLDKSGLPSDRFFAERPEGSVSTLKIQRTQQEDSAVYLCASSLVGFGYNEQFFGPGTRLTVL.